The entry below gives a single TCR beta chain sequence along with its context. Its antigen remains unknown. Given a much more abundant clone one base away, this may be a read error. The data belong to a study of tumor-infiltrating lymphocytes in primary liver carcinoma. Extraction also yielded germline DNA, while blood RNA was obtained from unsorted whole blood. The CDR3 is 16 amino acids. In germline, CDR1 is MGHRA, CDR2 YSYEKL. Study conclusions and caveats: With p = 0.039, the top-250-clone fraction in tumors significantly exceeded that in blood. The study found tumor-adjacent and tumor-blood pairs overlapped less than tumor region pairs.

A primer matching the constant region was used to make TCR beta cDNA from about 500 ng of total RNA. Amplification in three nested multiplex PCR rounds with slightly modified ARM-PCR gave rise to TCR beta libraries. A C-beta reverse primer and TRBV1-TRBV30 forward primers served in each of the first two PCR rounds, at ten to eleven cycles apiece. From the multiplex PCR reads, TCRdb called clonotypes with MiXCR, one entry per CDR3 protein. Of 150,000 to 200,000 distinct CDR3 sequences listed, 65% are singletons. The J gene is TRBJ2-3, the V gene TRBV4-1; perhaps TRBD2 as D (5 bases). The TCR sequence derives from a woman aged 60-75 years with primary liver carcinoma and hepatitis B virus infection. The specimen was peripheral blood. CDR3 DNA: TGCGCCAGCAGCCAAGCGGGATCGGCTAGCACAAATACGCAGTATTTT. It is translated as CASSQAGSASTNTQYF.